What follows is one T cell receptor beta chain and its context. What it recognizes is unknown. The test was conducted at deep level. The table came from immunoSEQ multiplex PCR; TCRdb's copy has only in-frame clones and leaves some out. Of around 510,000 clones in the sample, more than 95% are singletons; the top ten hold approximately 0.06%. Germline values: CDR1 MGHRA, CDR2 YSYEKL. V trimming: 1 base; J trimming: 2 bases; junction bases outside the gene matches: 3. The CDR3 has 16 amino acids. The record originates from a study of shared clonotypes between healthy human individuals. Study observations and caveats: The sole specimen, blood, was sampled, and tissue repertoires likely differ.

Sequencing was performed on naive CD4+ T cells sorted from blood. As to subset: CD45RA+ positively selected. This sequence joins TRBV4-1 and TRBJ2-3; TRBD2 agrees at 10 bases. The source is a woman aged 25 to 39 in good health. The CDR3: CASSQVGLAVTDTQYF. DNA of the CDR3: TGCGCCAGCAGCCAAGTCGGACTAGCGGTCACAGATACGCAGTATTTT.